The 16 T cell receptor beta chains reported below all come from one sample, sequenced in a study of cytomegalovirus exposure and HLA in healthy donors. The PCR used 60 Vbeta and 13 Jbeta primers. The repertoire was sequenced with immunoSEQ multiplex PCR; TCRdb's copy has only in-frame clones and lacks some. The sample holds a few hundred thousand clones; roughly four fifths are singletons and the top ten take about 8%. Source material: PBMCs. These receptors originate from a woman in her sixties or seventies in good health and CMV-seropositive.

V gene TRBV7-2 combines with J gene TRBJ2-1; TRBD2 matches at 7 bases. The V gene's germline CDR1 is SGHTA and CDR2 FQGNSA. The CDR3 contains 14 residues. Germline trimming cut 4 bases from V and 15 bases from J; bases unmatched to any gene: 15. CDR3 residues: CASSSDSSGTLPFF. CDR3 nucleotide sequence: TGTGCCAGCAGCTCTGACTCCAGCGGGACTCTCCCGTTCTTC.

This clone was counted between two and nine times. This sequence joins TRBV5-1 and TRBJ1-1; D is perhaps TRBD1 (6 bases). Trimming cost V 2 bases and J 5 bases, with 19 bases left between them. The CDR3 consists of 16 residues. Germline values: CDR1 SGHRS, CDR2 YFSETQ. DNA for the CDR3: TGCGCCAGCAGCTTAGGGGGGAGGGGAGTTTGGACTGAAGCTTTCTTT. Protein sequence: CASSLGGRGVWTEAFF. Drawing the rest from reference TRBV5-1 and TRBJ1-1, the complete variable domain is KAGVTQTPRYLIKTRGQQVTLSCSPISGHRSVSWYQQTPGQGLQFLFEYFSETQRNKGNFPGRFSGRQFSNSRSEMNVSTLELGDSALYLCASSLGGRGVWTEAFFGQGTRLTVV.

This chain links TRBV2 with TRBJ2-2, with D possibly TRBD2 on 6 matching bases. Germline CDR1 is SNHLY and CDR2 is FYNNEI. The V and J ends lost 5 bases and 6 bases respectively, with 19 bases between them. The CDR3 sequence is 16 residues long. Here the CDR3 reads CASSQHPGSGAGELFF. CDR3 coding DNA: TGTGCCAGCAGTCAACATCCCGGGAGTGGGGCCGGGGAGCTGTTTTTT.

The chain joins TRBV5-1 to TRBJ2-4; D perhaps matches TRBD2 (5 bases). This CDR3 comprises 15 residues. V was pared by 5 bases and J by 2 bases, with 14 bases between. In germline, CDR1 is SGHRS, CDR2 YFSETQ. For the CDR3, the DNA is TGCGCCAGCAGATCCGAGGGTGGTACCAAAAACATTCAGTACTTC. Protein sequence: CASRSEGGTKNIQYF.

The rearrangement links TRBV28 to TRBJ1-2; TRBD1 matches at 10 bases. The CDR3 spans 14 residues. The germline CDR1 and CDR2 sequences are MDHEN and SYDVKM. V lost 5 bases, J lost 4 bases, and 4 bases stayed unmatched. The chain's CDR3 is CASSIRDRGYGYTF. CDR3 nucleotide sequence: TGTGCCAGCAGTATCCGGGACAGGGGCTATGGCTACACCTTC.

To note about this clone: The same CDR3 also results from other DNA sequences found in this sample. V is TRBV9 and J is TRBJ2-2, with 9 bases lining up with TRBD2. V was pared by 0 bases and J by 2 bases, with 2 bases of the junction left unmatched. The CDR3 runs to 16 residues. Germline V lookup: CDR1 SGDLS, CDR2 YYNGEE. The CDR3 here is CASSVGLAGNTGELFF. In DNA form, the CDR3 reads TGTGCCAGCAGCGTAGGTCTAGCGGGAAACACCGGGGAGCTGTTTTTT.

The V and J genes are TRBV4-1 and TRBJ1-4; no definite D call. There are 13 residues in the CDR3. Germline V lookup: CDR1 MGHRA, CDR2 YSYEKL. V shed 4 bases and J shed 7 bases, with 10 bases lying between them. The CDR3 DNA follows: TGCGCCAGCAGCCGAGCACGTCCTGAAAAACTGTTTTTT. It translates to CASSRARPEKLFF.

Points on this clone: One junction end does not reproduce the germline sequence, and a read error may be involved. The chain uses TRBV7-9 and TRBJ2-7; the match to TRBD2 covers 11 bases. Germline lookup yields CDR1 SEHNR and CDR2 FQNEAQ (reference sequence). This CDR3 is 16 amino acids long. CDR3 DNA sequence: TGTTCCAGCAGCTTAGAGAGGGCTAGCGGGAGGTACGAGCAGTACTTC. This sequence encodes CSSSLERASGRYEQYF.

Written as DNA, the CDR3 is TGTGCCAGCAGCCCCCCCCCATTGAACACTGAAGCTTTCTTT. Protein product: CASSPPPLNTEAFF. This chain links TRBV9 with TRBJ1-1; D ambiguous. Germline-derived CDR1 and CDR2 are SGDLS and YYNGEE. With 4 bases removed from V and 0 bases from J, the gap between germline ends came to 10 bases. The CDR3 totals 14 residues.

This chain connects TRBV5-1 to TRBJ2-2; possibly TRBD2 for D (5 bases). In germline, CDR1 is SGHRS, CDR2 YFSETQ. Trimming removed 1 base at V and 4 bases at J, with 8 bases between. The CDR3 has 14 amino acids. This CDR3 is CASSLMRVTGELFF. As DNA, the CDR3 is TGCGCCAGCAGCTTGATGAGGGTCACCGGGGAGCTGTTTTTT. Filled out from reference TRBV5-1 and TRBJ2-2, the complete variable domain reads KAGVTQTPRYLIKTRGQQVTLSCSPISGHRSVSWYQQTPGQGLQFLFEYFSETQRNKGNFPGRFSGRQFSNSRSEMNVSTLELGDSALYLCASSLMRVTGELFFGEGSRLTVL.

The chain combines TRBV5-1 with TRBJ2-3; 9 bases fit TRBD2. Germline V gene data show CDR1 as SGHRS and CDR2 as YFSETQ. This CDR3 contains 15 residues. Trimming removed 4 bases from V and 4 bases from J; junction bases left unmatched: 7. This CDR3 is CASSVGTSRADTQYF. The CDR3 coding sequence is TGCGCCAGCAGCGTAGGGACTAGCCGGGCAGATACGCAGTATTTT.

The genes are TRBV5-1 and TRBJ2-7; a possible D gene is TRBD2 (6 bases). Germline assignment: CDR1 SGHRS and CDR2 YFSETQ. Trimming stripped 3 bases from V and 2 bases from J, with 12 bases between. This CDR3 has 14 residues. This CDR3 is CASSSGDSAYEQYF. The DNA for the CDR3 is TGCGCCAGCAGCTCGGGGGATAGCGCCTACGAGCAGTACTTC.

This chain connects TRBV5-4 to TRBJ2-1; tentatively, D is TRBD2 (6 bases). The CDR3 is made up of 14 amino acids. Per germline, CDR1 SGHNT and CDR2 YYREEE (reference sequence). V shed 0 bases and J shed 8 bases, with 12 bases lying between them. This CDR3 is CASSLGGRRDEQFF. The CDR3 region has the DNA TGTGCCAGCAGCTTGGGAGGGAGGCGGGATGAGCAGTTCTTC.

The chain employs TRBV19 and TRBJ2-5; 8 bases fit TRBD2. The trim removed 3 bases at V and 2 bases at J, leaving 11 bases unmatched. Germline CDR1 reads LNHDA; CDR2 reads SQIVND (reference sequence). The CDR3 covers 17 residues. The CDR3 spells CASSILSGGRGQETQYF. CDR3 bases: TGTGCCAGTAGTATCCTAAGCGGGGGTAGGGGGCAAGAGACCCAGTACTTC.

V is TRBV5-4 and J is TRBJ2-3; D gene unclear. There are 15 residues in the CDR3. Germline V lookup: CDR1 SGHNT, CDR2 YYREEE (reference sequence). The V and J ends lost 3 bases and 0 bases respectively, with 11 bases between them. DNA of the CDR3: TGTGCCAGCAGCTCTAGGAGAGGTAGCACAGATACGCAGTATTTT. Translated: CASSSRRGSTDTQYF.

The rearrangement links TRBV28 to TRBJ2-5, with D possibly matching TRBD1 (5 bases). V shed 5 bases and J shed 1 base, with 14 bases lying between them. The CDR3 length is 15 residues. Germline V gives CDR1 MDHEN, CDR2 SYDVKM. The chain's CDR3 is CASSLPTDLQETQYF. The CDR3 DNA sequence: TGTGCCAGCAGTCTCCCGACAGATCTCCAAGAGACCCAGTACTTC.